Each of the 21 T cell receptor beta chains below was sequenced from the same sample in a study of T cell repertoires in cytomegalovirus infection. MiXCR, applied by TCRdb to the reads, yields one record per CDR3 protein. The table includes 200,000 to 300,000 distinct CDR3 sequences, over 8% detected once. Specimen: PBMCs. The receptors come from a human donor in good health (CMV status not recorded). Some clones in this sample may be carry-over from other donors' samples.

The genes are TRBV5-5 and TRBJ2-3; D not resolved. V was pared by 1 base and J by 2 bases, with 17 bases between. Per the germline V gene, CDR1 is SGHKS and CDR2 is YYEKEE (reference sequence). The CDR3 is made up of 17 amino acids. The CDR3 reads CASSLFAPHSFTDTQYF. The CDR3 DNA follows: TGTGCCAGCAGCTTGTTTGCACCTCACTCATTCACAGATACGCAGTATTTT.

This chain uses TRBV5-1 with TRBJ2-5; D remains unclear. This CDR3 has 14 residues. Trimming removed 2 bases at V and 5 bases at J, with 13 bases between. CDR1 is SGHRS, CDR2 YFSETQ, per germline. The CDR3 protein is CASSLGSNRETQYF. The CDR3 DNA reads TGCGCCAGCAGCTTAGGATCAAACCGCGAGACCCAGTACTTC.

This clonotype was seen repeatedly, ten times or more. This chain connects TRBV7-9 to TRBJ2-3; the match to TRBD2 covers 11 bases. The ends lost 3 bases at V and 5 bases at J; junction bases unmatched: 4. Germline loops: CDR1 SEHNR, CDR2 FQNEAQ (reference sequence). The length of the CDR3 is 15 residues. CDR3: CASSFSSGGQDTQYF. Here the CDR3 DNA reads TGTGCCAGCAGCTTCTCTAGCGGGGGGCAAGATACGCAGTATTTT. Based on the CDR3 plus reference TRBV7-9 and TRBJ2-3, the full variable domain is DTGVSQNPRHKITKRGQNVTFRCDPISEHNRLYWYRQTLGQGPEFLTYFQNEAQLEKSRLLSDRFSAERPKGSFSTLEIQRTEQGDSAMYLCASSFSSGGQDTQYFGPGTRLTVL.

The sample holds many counts of this clonotype. A read error may account for a junction end that differs from germline. V gene TRBV20-1 combines with J gene TRBJ1-6, with D uncertain. The CDR3 is 15 residues long. CDR1 and CDR2 from the germline V gene are DFQATT and SNEGSKA (reference sequence). CDR3 nucleotides: TGCAGTGCCAGAGACATCACGGGGTCCCTTTCACCCCTCCACTTT. The encoded protein is CSARDITGSLSPLHF.

This clonotype was seen many times. V is TRBV7-2 and J is TRBJ1-1; weak D call: TRBD1 (5 bases). Germline CDR1 reads SGHTA; CDR2 reads FQGNSA. The CDR3 runs to 14 residues. The V and J ends lost 3 bases and 4 bases respectively, with 12 bases between them. CDR3 sequence (DNA): TGTGCCAGCAGCTTGGGGGGGACGACCACTGAAGCTTTCTTT. Translated: CASSLGGTTTEAFF.

This clonotype was seen ten or more times. This chain links TRBV7-2 with TRBJ2-7; the D gene could be TRBD1 or TRBD2 (5 bases each). V dropped 5 bases and J dropped 0 bases, with 14 bases sitting between them. There are 15 residues in the CDR3. Germline CDR1 is SGHTA and CDR2 is FQGNSA. The CDR3 nucleotides are TGTGCCAGCAGCCCCCCCCCAGGGAGCTCCTACGAGCAGTACTTC. This sequence encodes CASSPPPGSSYEQYF.

This clonotype was counted many times. The chain carries TRBV29-1 and TRBJ2-7; 8 bases fit TRBD1. This CDR3 has 16 amino acids. After removal of 0 bases from V and 1 base from J, the junction contained 8 bases not matched to a gene. CDR1 SQVTM and CDR2 ANQGSEA come from the germline V gene. CDR3 in amino acids: CSVEDPGQGKSYEQYF. The CDR3 nucleotides read TGCAGCGTTGAAGATCCAGGACAGGGAAAGTCCTACGAGCAGTACTTC.

This clonotype has at least ten counts. V is TRBV7-8 and J is TRBJ1-3; D is ambiguous. The CDR3 is 16 residues long. Trimming left V 5 bases short and J 3 bases short, with 17 bases between. Germline CDR1 SGHVS, CDR2 FQNEAQ. The CDR3 region is CASSPRVGRVGNTIYF. The CDR3 region has the DNA TGTGCCAGCAGCCCGAGGGTGGGAAGGGTTGGAAACACCATATATTTT.

This clonotype appeared many times. The V call is TRBV7-2, the J call TRBJ1-5, with TRBD1 matching over 8 bases. V lost 0 bases and J lost 7; bases outside the gene matches: 8. Germline CDR1 SGHTA, CDR2 FQGNSA. CDR3 length: 16 amino acids. The CDR3 sequence: CASSLAPDRVGQPQHF. The CDR3 DNA sequence: TGTGCCAGCAGCTTAGCCCCGGACAGGGTAGGGCAGCCCCAGCATTTT.

V and J are TRBV20-1 and TRBJ2-1; TRBD2 matches 7 bases. Trimming took 3 bases from V and 7 from J; bases not matched to a gene: 9. Germline V gene lookup returns CDR1 DFQATT and CDR2 SNEGSKA (reference sequence). The CDR3 totals 14 residues. The CDR3 bases are TGCAGTGCTAGCTGGGACTACTTAGGGAATGAGCAGTTCTTC. Protein sequence: CSASWDYLGNEQFF.

This clonotype was counted many times. The chain is built from TRBV4-1 and TRBJ2-2; D is unclear. CDR3 length equals 16 residues. CDR1 and CDR2 from the germline V gene are MGHRA and YSYEKL. V lost 0 bases to trimming and J lost 0 bases, with 8 bases between them. The CDR3 sequence: CASSQELHPNTGELFF. CDR3 DNA sequence: TGCGCCAGCAGCCAAGAGTTACACCCGAACACCGGGGAGCTGTTTTTT.

The J gene is TRBJ2-7, the V gene TRBV5-1; no clear D gene. With 1 base removed from V and 1 base from J, the gap between germline ends came to 9 bases. This CDR3 comprises 14 residues. Germline-derived CDR1 and CDR2 are SGHRS and YFSETQ. CDR3 in DNA: TGCGCCAGCAGCTTGTTGTCCAGATCCTACGAGCAGTACTTC. Protein sequence: CASSLLSRSYEQYF.

J is TRBJ2-5 and V is TRBV20-1; TRBD2 agrees at 11 bases. Looked up from germline, CDR1 is DFQATT and CDR2 is SNEGSKA (reference sequence). After removal of 3 bases from V and 0 bases from J, the junction contained 3 bases not matched to a gene. The CDR3 has 15 residues. The CDR3 DNA is TGCAGTGCTAGTAGACTAGCGGGAAACCAAGAGACCCAGTACTTC. Its protein is CSASRLAGNQETQYF.

This clonotype has at least ten counts. The chain has TRBV7-9 and TRBJ2-7; no clear D. The CDR3 length is 14 residues. Trimming removed 7 bases at V and 3 bases at J, with 16 bases between. The germline CDR1 and CDR2 sequences are SEHNR and FQNEAQ (reference sequence). The DNA of the CDR3 is TGTGCCAGCACCTCGGTCGCTCTCGACTACGAGCAGTACTTC. This translates into CASTSVALDYEQYF.

This clonotype has a count of ten or more. This chain's CDR3 is CASSLWLAGTGELFF. The CDR3 DNA sequence: TGTGCCAGCAGCTTATGGCTAGCGGGGACCGGGGAGCTGTTTTTT. The V gene is TRBV7-2, the J gene TRBJ2-2, with 9 nucleotides matching TRBD2. V was clipped by 2 bases and J by 5 bases; unmatched bases: 3. CDR1 and CDR2 from the germline V gene are SGHTA and FQGNSA. There are 15 residues in the CDR3. Full variable domain (missing parts from reference TRBV7-2 and TRBJ2-2): GAGVSQSPSNKVTEKGKDVELRCDPISGHTALYWYRQSLGQGLEFLIYFQGNSAPDKSGLPSDRFSAERTGGSVSTLTIQRTQQEDSAVYLCASSLWLAGTGELFFGEGSRLTVL.

This clonotype has a count of ten or more. The chain combines TRBV19 with TRBJ1-5; 9 bases line up with TRBD1. This CDR3 has 16 residues. Trimming at V came to 5 bases and at J to 1 base, leaving 6 bases not matched to a gene. CDR1 is LNHDA, CDR2 SQIVND, per germline (reference sequence). The CDR3 nucleotides are TGTGCCAGTAGTCCAGGGACAGGGAGGAGCAATCAGCCCCAGCATTTT. Translating it yields CASSPGTGRSNQPQHF.

This clonotype showed up many times. The gene calls are TRBV7-8 and TRBJ2-7; D ambiguous. CDR3 length: 14 amino acids. Per germline, CDR1 SGHVS and CDR2 FQNEAQ. Trimming left V 3 bases short and J 2 bases short, with 11 bases between. The CDR3 DNA reads as TGTGCCAGCAGCTTCACGGACGGAACCTACGAGCAGTACTTC. Translated: CASSFTDGTYEQYF.

This chain uses TRBV6-6 with TRBJ1-1; 9 positions agree with TRBD1. Germline V gene sequence: CDR1 MNHNY, CDR2 SVGAGI (reference sequence). The CDR3 totals 14 residues. The junction had 5 bases not matched to a gene; V was cut back by 6 bases and J by 3 bases. For the CDR3, the DNA is TGTGCCAGCAGATCCGGACAGGGGCACACTGAAGCTTTCTTT. Its translation is CASRSGQGHTEAFF.

This clonotype showed up many times. The V gene is TRBV25-1, the J gene TRBJ1-1, with D possibly being TRBD1 (6 bases). V was cut by 4 bases and J by 1 base, with 16 bases left in between. This CDR3 is 16 amino acids long. In germline, CDR1 is MGHDK, CDR2 SYGVNS. The CDR3 coding sequence is TGTGCCAGCAGTGTCTCTTCGACAGGATCGAACACTGAAGCTTTCTTT. Translation: CASSVSSTGSNTEAFF.

This clonotype appeared many times. The chain couples TRBV7-9 to TRBJ2-7; D might be TRBD1 or TRBD2, each matching 5 bases. Trimming pared 4 bases from V and 0 bases from J, leaving 19 bases between. The germline gives CDR1 SEHNR, CDR2 FQNEAQ (reference sequence). The CDR3 totals 17 residues. Here the CDR3 DNA reads TGTGCCAGCAGCTCCCTGTGGGGGACCGAGAGCTCCTACGAGCAGTACTTC. It specifies CASSSLWGTESSYEQYF.

At least ten counts were recorded for this clonotype. J is TRBJ1-5 and V is TRBV7-2; D unclear. Per the germline V gene, CDR1 is SGHTA and CDR2 is FQGNSA. Trimming pared 0 bases from V and 8 bases from J, leaving 8 bases between. The CDR3 spans 13 residues. For the CDR3, the DNA is TGTGCCAGCAGCTTAGCAGGGATTGAGCCCCAGCATTTT. Amino acid sequence: CASSLAGIEPQHF.